This TCR beta chain comes out of a study of cytomegalovirus exposure and HLA in healthy donors. In the PCR, 60 Vbeta and 13 Jbeta primers were used. Profiling relied on immunoSEQ multiplex PCR, and the TCRdb table lists in-frame clones only, not all of them. The data hold more than 100,000 clones, with around 76% observed a single time. From germline, CDR1 is SNHLY and CDR2 FYNNEI. V lost 6 bases and J lost 1, with 8 bases in between. The CDR3 covers 13 residues. A note on this clone: No antigen is known for it.

Study-level findings and limits: It was reported in a later analysis that an Asian-associated ancestry cluster showed fewer N-insertions than the roughly 620-donor mean. Per a prior analysis, the majority of TCR beta V segments were productive roughly 90% or roughly 30% of the time. DRB1 showed the most TCR associations and HLA-C the fewest in a later analysis, as rates varied by HLA locus.

This clonotype originated in a man aged 55 to 69 in good health and CMV-seropositive. The chain has TRBV2 and TRBJ2-3; possibly TRBD1 for D (5 bases). Material for sequencing was PBMCs. The CDR3 DNA sequence: TGTGCCAGCAGCCAGGGTGGCACAGATACGCAGTATTTT. Amino acid sequence: CASSQGGTDTQYF.